A single sample is the source of the 16 T cell receptor beta chains below, sequenced in a study of T cells in Graves' hyperthyroidism and ophthalmopathy. The CDR3 regions of TCR beta were amplified from RNA transcripts. Primed by the HTBI set, a first-round RT-PCR was run on the TCR CDR3. In TCRdb, the multiplex PCR reads were re-called with MiXCR into one record per CDR3 protein. The profile shows a few hundred thousand distinct CDR3 sequences, approximately 13% of them singletons. The sequenced material came from blood. These receptors were obtained from a woman younger than 35 with Graves' hyperthyroidism.

This chain joins TRBV25-1 and TRBJ1-1; TRBD1 might be the D (6 bases). The CDR3 extends over 14 amino acids. V was shortened by 8 bases and J by 3 bases, with 16 bases between the two germline ends. CDR1 and CDR2 (germline): MGHDK, SYGVNS. The CDR3 DNA reads as TGTGCCAGCGGCTGGGGGGGCTCATACACTGAAGCTTTCTTT. This sequence encodes CASGWGGSYTEAFF.

This clonotype was seen at least ten times. The rearrangement uses TRBV5-5 and TRBJ2-2; D unresolved. The CDR3 has 16 residues. Trimming removed 1 base at V and 6 bases at J, with 16 bases between. CDR1 and CDR2 (germline): SGHKS, YYEKEE (reference sequence). CDR3 DNA: TGTGCCAGCAGCTTGTCGGCCAGGAGTGTATCCGGGGAGCTGTTTTTT. This translates into CASSLSARSVSGELFF.

This clonotype came up a few times. The chain is built from TRBV28 and TRBJ1-1, with D unresolved. Germline CDR1 MDHEN, CDR2 SYDVKM. The CDR3 spans 14 residues. Trimming removed 8 bases at V and 4 bases at J, with 17 bases between. CDR3 DNA: TGTGCCAGCGTACGGCATCAAAGTGGCACTGAAGCTTTCTTT. Its translation: CASVRHQSGTEAFF.

With respect to this clonotype: Just one base apart from a much larger clone, this may be a read error. This chain connects TRBV3-1 to TRBJ1-2, with a weak D call TRBD1 (6 bases). This CDR3 has 14 residues. Germline assignment: CDR1 LGHDT and CDR2 YNNKEL (reference sequence). The V and J ends lost 4 bases and 2 bases respectively, with 11 bases between them. This CDR3 is CASSRDMTNYGYTF. The CDR3 region has the DNA TGTGCCAGCAGCCGGGACATGACAAACTATGGCTACACCTTC.

The gene calls are TRBV12-3 or TRBV12-4 and TRBJ1-6; no firm D call. V lost 5 bases to trimming and J lost 0 bases, with 8 bases between them. CDR3 length: 15 residues. The CDR3 loop is CASSRMSSYNSPLHF. The CDR3 nucleotides are TGTGCCAGCAGTCGGATGAGCTCCTATAATTCACCCCTCCACTTT.

This clonotype was seen a handful of times. The J gene is TRBJ2-1, the V gene TRBV6-2 or TRBV6-3; tentative D call: TRBD1 (7 bases). This CDR3 is 15 amino acids long. Germline values: CDR1 MNHEY, CDR2 SVGEGT. V was shortened by 6 bases and J by 7 bases, with 19 bases between the two germline ends. This CDR3 reads CASSPGPRGVNEQFF. In DNA form, the CDR3 reads TGTGCCAGCAGCCCGGGACCCAGGGGGGTTAATGAGCAGTTCTTC.

This clonotype was observed at least ten times. The CDR3 coding sequence is TGTGCCAGCATCGGGGACAGGGCCTATGGCTACACCTTC. It translates to CASIGDRAYGYTF. This chain joins TRBV28 and TRBJ1-2; 9 nucleotides agree with TRBD1. Trimming at V came to 7 bases and at J to 4 bases, leaving 4 bases not matched to a gene. CDR1 and CDR2 from the germline V gene are MDHEN and SYDVKM. The CDR3 covers 13 residues.

This clonotype was seen a handful of times. The chain employs TRBV2 and TRBJ1-2; the D is unclear. This CDR3 is built from 11 residues. CDR1 is SNHLY, CDR2 FYNNEI, per germline. Between the trimmed V and J ends, which lost 6 bases and 7 bases, there was a span of 9 bases. The DNA for the CDR3 is TGTGCCAGCAGCGGGCAAGTTGGCTACACCTTC. Translated, it gives CASSGQVGYTF.

There are many counts of this clonotype. CDR3 coding DNA: TGTGCCAGCAGTAGGGGGGGACAGTATAATTCACCCCTCCACTTT. Its protein is CASSRGGQYNSPLHF. The V and J genes are TRBV6-1 and TRBJ1-6, with TRBD1 identical over 7 bases. Losses at the gene ends were 5 bases for V and 4 bases for J; bases not matched to a gene: 5. Germline V gene sequence: CDR1 MNHNS, CDR2 SASEGT. The CDR3 is made up of 15 amino acids.

This clonotype occurred a few times. The chain has TRBV27 and TRBJ1-2, with D tentatively TRBD1 (5 bases). CDR1 and CDR2 (germline): MNHEY, SMNVEV (reference sequence). The CDR3 is 14 residues long. V gave up 6 bases and J gave up 4 bases, with 15 bases separating them. The CDR3 nucleotides are TGTGCCAGCAGCTACTCGTACGGGGGCTATGGCTACACCTTC. It specifies CASSYSYGGYGYTF.

This clonotype showed up many times. This chain connects TRBV4-1 to TRBJ2-7; D is unclear. V was clipped by 1 base and J by 2 bases, with 9 bases between them. In germline, CDR1 is MGHRA, CDR2 YSYEKL. The CDR3 spans 14 residues. Written as DNA, the CDR3 is TGCGCCAGCAGCCAAGCGCGGTTAACCTACGAGCAGTACTTC. This encodes CASSQARLTYEQYF.

Remarks on this clonotype: Germline and junction disagree at one end, which may indicate a read error. This chain joins TRBV19 and TRBJ1-2, with unresolved D. There are 14 residues in the CDR3. Germline CDR1 reads LNHDA; CDR2 reads SQIVND (reference sequence). CDR3 amino acids: CAGSSAQHSYGYTF. Written as DNA, the CDR3 is TGTGCCGGTAGTAGCGCCCAACATTCCTATGGCTACACCTTC. Supplemented by reference TRBV19 and TRBJ1-2, the full variable domain reads DGGITQSPKYLFRKEGQNVTLSCEQNLNHDAMYWYRQDPGQGLRLIYYSQIVNDFQKGDIAEGYSVSREKKESFPLTVTSAQKNPTAFYLCAGSSAQHSYGYTFGSGTRLTVV.

There are many counts of this clonotype. This chain uses TRBV27 with TRBJ1-1, with D uncertain. Germline CDR1 MNHEY, CDR2 SMNVEV (reference sequence). The CDR3 is 13 residues long. Trimming shortened V by 2 bases and J by 4 bases, and 8 bases separated the two germline ends. The CDR3 DNA follows: TGTGCCAGCAGTTTAAGCGGTCCCACTGAAGCTTTCTTT. This sequence encodes CASSLSGPTEAFF.

This clonotype was recorded at least ten times. DNA of the CDR3: TGTGCCAGCAGCTTCGGCCGGACAGGGGGAGAGCAGTACTTC. Its translation is CASSFGRTGGEQYF. V usage is TRBV7-9 and J usage is TRBJ2-7; 10 nucleotides agree with TRBD1. The CDR3 is 14 residues long. Germline V gene data show CDR1 as SEHNR and CDR2 as FQNEAQ (reference sequence). J lost 7 bases, V lost 3 bases, and 6 bases had no gene match.

The rearrangement uses TRBV14 and TRBJ2-2, with 7 bases matching TRBD1. Trimming cost V 3 bases and J 7 bases; bases outside gene matches: 11. Germline V gene sequence: CDR1 SGHDN, CDR2 FVKESK. The CDR3 contains 16 residues. In DNA, the CDR3 is TGTGCCAGCAGCCAGCAGGGACAGACACTCAGCGGGGAGCTGTTTTTT. Residues: CASSQQGQTLSGELFF.

This chain uses TRBV6-1 with TRBJ2-5; 9 bases agree with TRBD1. V lost 4 bases to trimming and J lost 5 bases; unmatched junction nucleotides: 5. CDR3 length equals 14 residues. Germline V CDR1 and CDR2: MNHNS, SASEGT. CDR3: CASSGHRGRETQYF. The CDR3 bases are TGTGCCAGCAGTGGACACAGGGGGCGGGAGACCCAGTACTTC.